Each of the 9 T cell receptor beta chains below was sequenced from the same sample in a study of blood T cell repertoires in COVID-19. TCRdb keeps only in-frame clones here, not all; method: immunoSEQ multiplex PCR. The sample shows approximately 190,000 clones, nearly 90% of them seen only once. Sequenced: peripheral blood. The receptors come from a man aged 55-75 years with active or convalescent COVID-19.

In regard to this clone: The sample holds other DNA sequences that translate to the same CDR3. Here the CDR3 DNA reads TGTGCCACCAGCCGGCTTGGCAAAGGAGGGAACTATGGCTACACCTTC. It yields the protein CATSRLGKGGNYGYTF. J is TRBJ1-2 and V is TRBV15; D is unresolved. The CDR3 contains 16 residues. V was cut by 5 bases and J by 2 bases, with 18 bases left in between. CDR1 is LNHNV and CDR2 is YYDKDF in the germline V gene (reference sequence).

The chain links TRBV5-6 to TRBJ1-6; 10 bases fit TRBD1. J was trimmed by 10 bases and V by 4 bases; bases with no gene match: 8. This CDR3 is 15 amino acids long. Germline values: CDR1 SGHDT, CDR2 YYEEEE. CDR3 bases: TGTGCCAGCAGCAAGAGGACAGGGGGGAACTCACCCCTCCACTTT. The encoded protein is CASSKRTGGNSPLHF.

This chain connects TRBV28 to TRBJ1-4; possibly TRBD1 for D (6 bases). The CDR3 loop spans 14 amino acids. Trimming left V 7 bases short and J 8 bases short, with 17 bases between. CDR1 is MDHEN, CDR2 SYDVKM, per germline. The CDR3 DNA is TGTGCCAGCATTGGGGGCAGTAGCGGGGAAAAACTGTTTTTT. Translated, it gives CASIGGSSGEKLFF. The complete variable domain, with remaining parts taken from reference TRBV28 and TRBJ1-4, reads DVKVTQSSRYLVKRTGEKVFLECVQDMDHENMFWYRQDPGLGLRLIYFSYDVKMKEKGDIPEGYSVSREKKERFSLILESASTNQTSMYLCASIGGSSGEKLFFGSGTQLSVL.

The V gene is TRBV19, the J gene TRBJ1-2; D might be TRBD1 (5 bases). The ends were cut back, 1 base at V and 5 bases at J, with 8 bases in the middle. Germline-derived CDR1 and CDR2 are LNHDA and SQIVND (reference sequence). This CDR3 is 13 amino acids long. CDR3 sequence (DNA): TGTGCCAGTAGTATAGGACAGCCGTATGGCTACACCTTC. This codes for CASSIGQPYGYTF.

The chain uses TRBV10-3 and TRBJ1-2; 7 nucleotides line up with TRBD1. J lost 0 bases, V lost 5 bases, and 3 bases had no gene match. Germline V gene sequence: CDR1 ENHRY, CDR2 SYGVKD. The CDR3 has 14 amino acids. CDR3 residues: CAISSGQANYGYTF. CDR3 in DNA: TGTGCCATCAGTTCAGGACAGGCTAACTATGGCTACACCTTC.

The rearrangement joins TRBV3-1 (or the pseudogene TRBV3-2) to TRBJ1-1; 7 positions match TRBD1. CDR1 is LGHDT and CDR2 is YNNKEL in the germline V gene (reference sequence). The V and J ends lost 1 base and 1 base, in that order; junction bases with no gene match: 3. The CDR3 is 15 residues long. This CDR3 reads CASSQGQGQNTEAFF. CDR3 coding DNA: TGTGCCAGCAGCCAAGGACAGGGCCAGAACACTGAAGCTTTCTTT.

The chain links TRBV10-3 to TRBJ1-5; a weak D match, TRBD1 (5 bases). V was cut by 8 bases and J by 4 bases, with 12 bases left in between. Germline CDR1 and CDR2: ENHRY and SYGVKD. CDR3 length: 13 residues. CDR3 in amino acids: CAIWGGRNQPQHF. CDR3 coding DNA: TGTGCCATCTGGGGGGGAAGGAATCAGCCCCAGCATTTT.

Written as DNA, the CDR3 is TGTGCCAGCAGTGCCCCGACAGGGGGAAACTACAATGAGCAGTTCTTC. Amino acid sequence: CASSAPTGGNYNEQFF. The V gene is TRBV6-1, the J gene TRBJ2-1, with TRBD1 matching over 9 bases. Losses at the gene ends were 4 bases for V and 3 bases for J; bases not matched to a gene: 7. Germline CDR1 is MNHNS and CDR2 is SASEGT. The CDR3 has 16 amino acids.

The chain carries TRBV7-9 and TRBJ2-2; the match to TRBD2 covers 8 bases. V shed 5 bases and J 0 bases; nucleotides not matched to a gene: 5. Germline lookup yields CDR1 SEHNR and CDR2 FQNEAQ (reference sequence). The CDR3 totals 16 residues. The CDR3 loop is CASSPPTSANTGELFF. Here the CDR3 DNA reads TGTGCCAGCAGCCCCCCGACTAGCGCGAACACCGGGGAGCTGTTTTTT.